Below are 2 T cell receptor beta chains sequenced from a single sample in a study of blood T cells in healthy people across ages. A second PCR of roughly 7 to 11 cycles used a sample-barcoded 5' primer and a J-beta primer mix. TCRdb reanalysed the 5' RACE reads using MiXCR and keeps one entry per CDR3 protein. The data contain about 1.8 million distinct CDR3 sequences, about 49% of them singletons. Specimen: blood. The origin of the receptors is a woman aged 40 to 49 in good health.

This clonotype was picked up many times. The rearrangement joins TRBV4-1 to TRBJ2-1, with D uncertain. The CDR3 totals 12 residues. The V and J ends lost 0 bases and 7 bases respectively, with 4 bases between them. The germline gives CDR1 MGHRA, CDR2 YSYEKL. The CDR3 nucleotides read TGCGCCAGCAGCCAAGACAGGAATGAGCAGTTCTTC. Translating it yields CASSQDRNEQFF.

On this clonotype itself: At one end, the junction sequence differs from germline, possibly due to a read error. This chain links TRBV20-1 with TRBJ2-5; 10 bases are a match to TRBD1. CDR3 length equals 16 residues. The germline V gene encodes CDR1 DFQATT and CDR2 SNEGSKA (reference sequence). The CDR3 coding sequence is TGCAGTGCTAGAGATCCGAGACAGGGGGCAAAAGAGACCCTGTACTTC. This gives the protein CSARDPRQGAKETLYF.